This TCR beta chain was documented in a study of post-analysis software for immune sequencing data. Looking at the study overall: Progressive-relapsing, secondary progressive and relapsing-remitting multiple sclerosis were among the disease courses included.

The V and J ends lost 1 base and 1 base respectively, with 8 bases between them. Germline CDR1 and CDR2: SGHVS and FNYEAQ. The CDR3 extends over 15 amino acids. Study results and limitations: Normalized Chao1 diversity in multiple sclerosis patients fell significantly below that of controls. F measure clustering grouped samples strongly by preparation batch. A handful of TRBV segments were more frequent in patients than controls; TRBV5-6, TRBV5-1 and TRBV20-1 belonged to this group.

Points on this clonotype: The target antigen is unknown.

The TCR beta cDNA libraries contained unique molecular identifiers. One entry per CDR3 protein results from TCRdb running MiXCR on the PCR reads. The repertoire holds 150,000 to 200,000 distinct CDR3 sequences, around 34% seen once, with under 30% in the top ten. This chain links TRBV7-6 with TRBJ1-5; D might be TRBD1 (5 bases). This specimen was blood, taken after autologous hematopoietic stem cell transplantation. The TCR comes from a girl aged 5-17 years with multiple sclerosis. The CDR3: CASSLEAGSNQPQHF. The CDR3 nucleotides read TGTGCCAGCAGCTTAGAAGCAGGGAGCAATCAGCCCCAGCATTTT.